This section outlines one T cell receptor beta chain sequence together with its context. The data are from a study of blood T cell repertoires in COVID-19. As handled by the study authors: Using reference gene primer amplification, nucleated cell counts were estimated. Clones were sequenced by immunoSEQ multiplex PCR, and TCRdb holds only the in-frame ones, with some missing. V and J calls and clone size are copied from that table; D and trimming were computed from the DNA. In the table there are around 95,000 clones, over 75% of which are singletons. Trimming took 1 base from V and 6 from J; bases not matched to a gene: 5. Germline CDR1 MDHEN, CDR2 SYDVKM. The CDR3 sequence is 14 residues long.

The gene calls are TRBV28 and TRBJ1-1; 7 bases match TRBD1. The sample was peripheral blood. The TCR originated in a woman of 80 years or more with acute or convalescent COVID-19. In DNA, the CDR3 is TGTGCCAGCAGTTTATTAGGGGGGACAGCTGAAGCTTTCTTT. Amino acids: CASSLLGGTAEAFF. Together with reference TRBV28 and TRBJ1-1, the CDR3 gives the full variable domain: DVKVTQSSRYLVKRTGEKVFLECVQDMDHENMFWYRQDPGLGLRLIYFSYDVKMKEKGDIPEGYSVSREKKERFSLILESASTNQTSMYLCASSLLGGTAEAFFGQGTRLTVV.